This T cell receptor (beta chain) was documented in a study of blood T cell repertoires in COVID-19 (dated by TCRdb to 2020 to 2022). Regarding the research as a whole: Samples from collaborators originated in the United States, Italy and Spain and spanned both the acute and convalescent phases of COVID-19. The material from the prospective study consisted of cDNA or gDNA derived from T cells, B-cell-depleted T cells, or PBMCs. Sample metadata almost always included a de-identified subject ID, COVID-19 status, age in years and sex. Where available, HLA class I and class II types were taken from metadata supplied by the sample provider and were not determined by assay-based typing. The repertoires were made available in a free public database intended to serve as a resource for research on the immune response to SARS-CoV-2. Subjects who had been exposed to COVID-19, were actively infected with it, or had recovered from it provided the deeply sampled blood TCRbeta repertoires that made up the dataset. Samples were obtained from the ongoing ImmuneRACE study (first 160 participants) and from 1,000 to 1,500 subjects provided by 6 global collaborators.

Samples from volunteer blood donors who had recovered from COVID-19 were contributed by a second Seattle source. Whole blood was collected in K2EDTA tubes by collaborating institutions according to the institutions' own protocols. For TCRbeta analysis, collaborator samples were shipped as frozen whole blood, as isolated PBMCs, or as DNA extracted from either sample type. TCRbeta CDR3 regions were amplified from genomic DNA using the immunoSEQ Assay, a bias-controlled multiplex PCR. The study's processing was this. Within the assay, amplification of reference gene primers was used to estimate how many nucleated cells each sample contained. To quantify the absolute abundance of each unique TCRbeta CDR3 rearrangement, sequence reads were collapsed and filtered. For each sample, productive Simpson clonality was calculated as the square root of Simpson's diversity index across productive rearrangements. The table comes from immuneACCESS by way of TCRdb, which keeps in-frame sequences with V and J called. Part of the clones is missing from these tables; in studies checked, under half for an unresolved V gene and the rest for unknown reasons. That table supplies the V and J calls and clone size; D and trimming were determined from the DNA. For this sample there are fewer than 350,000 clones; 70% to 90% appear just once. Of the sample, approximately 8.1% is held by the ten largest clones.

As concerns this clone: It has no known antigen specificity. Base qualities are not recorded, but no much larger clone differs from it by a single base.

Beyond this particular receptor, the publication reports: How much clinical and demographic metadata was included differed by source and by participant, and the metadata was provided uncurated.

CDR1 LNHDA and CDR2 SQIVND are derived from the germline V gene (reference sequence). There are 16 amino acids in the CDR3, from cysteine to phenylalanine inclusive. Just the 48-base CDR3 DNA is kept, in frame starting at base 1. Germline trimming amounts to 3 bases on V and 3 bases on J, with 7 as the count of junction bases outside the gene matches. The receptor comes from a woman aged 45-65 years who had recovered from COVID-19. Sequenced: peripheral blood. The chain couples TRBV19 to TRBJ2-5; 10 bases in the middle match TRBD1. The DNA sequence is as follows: TGTGCCAGTAGTATGGGGACAGGGGCGGCAGAAGAGACCCAGTACTTC. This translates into CASSMGTGAAEETQYF.